The subject of this entry is one T cell receptor beta chain. The antigen is not known. Method: immunoSEQ multiplex PCR; TCRdb's copy keeps in-frame clones and lacks some. The sample yields about 350,000 clones, about 91% seen once. The data originate from a study of Ad26.COV2.S vaccination and SARS-CoV-2 variants. Germline values: CDR1 SGHRS, CDR2 YFSETQ. Trimming took 0 bases from V and 1 from J, leaving 7 bases between them. CDR3 length: 14 residues. Regarding the study as a whole: Breadth, reportedly substantial, characterized the spike-specific CD8+ and CD4+ T cell responses after vaccination.

The chain carries TRBV5-1 and TRBJ1-1, with no clear D. The source is a human donor who had recovered from COVID-19. This specimen was peripheral blood, taken after recovery from COVID-19. The CDR3 bases are TGCGCCAGCAGCTTGGCCGGGAAGAACACTGAAGCTTTCTTT. It yields the protein CASSLAGKNTEAFF.